This note documents a single T cell receptor beta chain sequence. The assay was immunoSEQ multiplex PCR, and TCRdb's table has in-frame clones only and misses some. The data show 1,400,000 or so clones, approximately 98.5% seen once. Trimming took 5 bases from V and 0 from J, leaving 17 bases between them. The CDR3 length is 18 residues. CDR1 is MNHEY and CDR2 is SMNVEV in the germline V gene (reference sequence). This record comes from a study of shared clonotypes between healthy human individuals. Sequenced: naive CD4+ T cells sorted from blood. Specified subset: CD45RA+ positively selected. This chain links TRBV27 with TRBJ2-6; tentative D call: TRBD1 (6 bases). This TCR derives from a man younger than 40 in good health. CDR3 amino acids: CASSPGQGLSSGANVLTF. The CDR3, as DNA: TGTGCCAGCAGTCCCGGGCAGGGGCTTTCCTCTGGGGCCAACGTCCTGACTTTC.